This is a list of T cell receptor beta chains from one sample in a study of blood T cell repertoires in COVID-19. Data came from immunoSEQ multiplex PCR; TCRdb stores just in-frame clones and leaves some out. The data contain around 120,000 clones, about 85% of them singletons. The sequenced sample was peripheral blood. These receptors were taken from a human donor in a cohort sampled during active COVID-19. CDR3s leave out the opening cysteine and the closing phenylalanine or tryptophan.

v_gene: TRBV7-3; len: 12; j_gene: TRBJ2-2; CDR3aa: ASSLTPQPGELF
v_gene: TRBV5-1; len: 14; j_gene: TRBJ2-1; CDR3aa: ASSHPTSGGPGEQF
v_gene: TRBV19; len: 13; j_gene: TRBJ2-3; CDR3aa: ASSTGQGNTDTQY
v_gene: TRBV5-1; len: 10; j_gene: TRBJ2-1; CDR3aa: ASSLPGDEQF
v_gene: TRBV18; len: 12; j_gene: TRBJ1-2; CDR3aa: ASSPDRGGYGYT
v_gene: TRBV18; len: 12; j_gene: TRBJ1-4; CDR3aa: ASSPGQGGEKLF
v_gene: TRBV4-1; len: 14; j_gene: TRBJ1-2; CDR3aa: ASSQGHGQGGGGYT
v_gene: TRBV3-1/TRBV3-2; len: 12; j_gene: TRBJ1-3; CDR3aa: ASSQGRSGNTIY
v_gene: TRBV7-3; len: 13; j_gene: TRBJ1-2; CDR3aa: ASSPMAGVNYGYT
v_gene: TRBV7-9; len: 12; j_gene: TRBJ2-5; CDR3aa: ASSLSNRVQTQY
v_gene: TRBV6-4; len: 12; j_gene: TRBJ2-3; CDR3aa: ASSEGTGRDTQY
v_gene: TRBV11-2; len: 14; j_gene: TRBJ2-5; CDR3aa: ASSVGTSGGKETQY
v_gene: TRBV7-2; len: 13; j_gene: TRBJ2-2; CDR3aa: ASSLGRGSSGELF
v_gene: TRBV2; len: 12; j_gene: TRBJ2-2; CDR3aa: ASSNARGTGELF
v_gene: TRBV3-1/TRBV3-2; len: 15; j_gene: TRBJ2-3; CDR3aa: ASSHPTPGGPRGTQY
v_gene: TRBV10-3; len: 14; j_gene: TRBJ2-3; CDR3aa: AISESQAGGTDTQY
v_gene: TRBV6-6; len: 12; j_gene: TRBJ1-1; CDR3aa: ASSYQVTNTEAF
v_gene: TRBV20-1; len: 12; j_gene: TRBJ2-7; CDR3aa: SAIERVGTYEQY
v_gene: TRBV11-2; len: 11; j_gene: TRBJ2-7; CDR3aa: ASSLDRAYEQY
v_gene: TRBV7-6; len: 13; j_gene: TRBJ1-5; CDR3aa: ASSLTGGLHQPQH
v_gene: TRBV7-3; len: 13; j_gene: TRBJ1-2; CDR3aa: ASSPGLFANYGYT
v_gene: TRBV7-8; len: 11; j_gene: TRBJ2-2; CDR3aa: ASSRYNTGELF
v_gene: TRBV9; len: 14; j_gene: TRBJ2-2; CDR3aa: ASSPLAGRNTGELF
v_gene: TRBV27; len: 13; j_gene: TRBJ1-2; CDR3aa: ASSQGGRLDYGYT
v_gene: TRBV19; len: 14; j_gene: TRBJ2-3; CDR3aa: ASRRLAGGRADTQY
v_gene: TRBV6-1; len: 14; j_gene: TRBJ2-1; CDR3aa: ASSEQRASGRNEQF
v_gene: TRBV2; len: 8; j_gene: TRBJ2-7; CDR3aa: ASTNYEQY
v_gene: TRBV28; len: 12; j_gene: TRBJ2-5; CDR3aa: ASSYRGRRETQY
v_gene: TRBV9; len: 12; j_gene: TRBJ1-1; CDR3aa: ASSPQTGNTEAF
v_gene: TRBV3-1/TRBV3-2; len: 14; j_gene: TRBJ2-5; CDR3aa: ASSRRGSGGAETQY
v_gene: TRBV28; len: 16; j_gene: TRBJ1-5; CDR3aa: ASSASTWDRGYDQPQH
v_gene: TRBV30; len: 12; j_gene: TRBJ1-3; CDR3aa: AGGGRTSGNTIY
v_gene: TRBV5-1; len: 15; j_gene: TRBJ2-3; CDR3aa: ASSLGRTSGATDTQY
v_gene: TRBV28; len: 14; j_gene: TRBJ2-3; CDR3aa: ASRLYRVLSTDTQY
v_gene: TRBV11-1; len: 14; j_gene: TRBJ2-1; CDR3aa: ASSFWTGRSYNEQF
v_gene: TRBV19; len: 13; j_gene: TRBJ1-2; CDR3aa: ASKSDRQGIYGYT
v_gene: TRBV5-1; len: 12; j_gene: TRBJ2-7; CDR3aa: ASSVRDRAYEQY
v_gene: TRBV2; len: 13; j_gene: TRBJ1-5; CDR3aa: ASSRDSLGNQPQH
v_gene: TRBV5-1; len: 12; j_gene: TRBJ1-6; CDR3aa: ASSLGQRDSPLH
v_gene: TRBV30; len: 11; j_gene: TRBJ1-5; CDR3aa: AWGPGTGQPQH
v_gene: TRBV11-2; len: 14; j_gene: TRBJ2-4; CDR3aa: ASSLTGFIAKNIQY
v_gene: TRBV3-1/TRBV3-2; len: 11; j_gene: TRBJ2-1; CDR3aa: ASSQIGGGEQF
v_gene: TRBV5-8; len: 11; j_gene: TRBJ2-2; CDR3aa: ASRVRGTGELF
v_gene: TRBV10-3; len: 12; j_gene: TRBJ2-1; CDR3aa: AIRGDRARNEQF
v_gene: TRBV18; len: 13; j_gene: TRBJ2-1; CDR3aa: ASSANRGSYNEQF
v_gene: TRBV19; len: 12; j_gene: TRBJ2-7; CDR3aa: ASKRQGATYEQY
v_gene: TRBV7-9; len: 9; j_gene: TRBJ2-5; CDR3aa: ASSGGETQY
v_gene: TRBV5-5; len: 13; j_gene: TRBJ1-1; CDR3aa: ASSLSGGSYTEAF
v_gene: TRBV18; len: 15; j_gene: TRBJ2-3; CDR3aa: ASSSGLTSGSTDTQY
v_gene: TRBV7-6; len: 16; j_gene: TRBJ2-5; CDR3aa: ASSSRLAGGPYEETQY
v_gene: TRBV30; len: 13; j_gene: TRBJ2-7; CDR3aa: AWRVESIVSYEQY
v_gene: TRBV6-5; len: 10; j_gene: TRBJ2-7; CDR3aa: ASNLQGWEQY
v_gene: TRBV6-2/TRBV6-3; len: 10; j_gene: TRBJ2-7; CDR3aa: ASSFSSYEQY